The sequence of this T cell receptor (beta chain) was determined in a study of post-analysis software for immune sequencing data. At the level of the study: In terms of disease course, relapsing-remitting, secondary progressive and progressive-relapsing multiple sclerosis were included. Study-level results: Those with multiple sclerosis, the patient group, showed significantly lower normalized Chao1 diversity than controls. Those samples that were prepared in the same batch co-clustered strongly by F measure. TRBV5-6, TRBV5-1 and TRBV20-1 were among 4 or 5 TRBV segments more frequent in patients than controls.

Tagging with unique molecular identifiers was a feature of the TCR beta cDNA libraries. A population of about 1 to 11 million T cells gave rise to roughly 0.5 million cDNA molecules. TCRdb processed the PCR reads anew with MiXCR; each CDR3 protein has one entry. The sample holds approximately 730,000 distinct CDR3 sequences; 25% to 30% are singletons and the top ten take more than 0.45%. This clonotype was seen a handful of times. Antigen specificity is unknown. The germline V gene has CDR1 MNHNS and CDR2 SASEGT. This CDR3 contains 16 residues. V shed 4 bases and J shed 1 base, with 16 bases lying between them.

The gene calls are TRBV6-1 and TRBJ1-1; D may be TRBD1 (5 bases). This clonotype originated in a girl aged 10-17 years with multiple sclerosis. Sequencing was performed on blood. This chain's CDR3 is CASSASPSRANTEAFF. CDR3 nucleotides: TGTGCCAGCAGTGCGTCCCCGAGCAGGGCGAACACTGAAGCTTTCTTT.